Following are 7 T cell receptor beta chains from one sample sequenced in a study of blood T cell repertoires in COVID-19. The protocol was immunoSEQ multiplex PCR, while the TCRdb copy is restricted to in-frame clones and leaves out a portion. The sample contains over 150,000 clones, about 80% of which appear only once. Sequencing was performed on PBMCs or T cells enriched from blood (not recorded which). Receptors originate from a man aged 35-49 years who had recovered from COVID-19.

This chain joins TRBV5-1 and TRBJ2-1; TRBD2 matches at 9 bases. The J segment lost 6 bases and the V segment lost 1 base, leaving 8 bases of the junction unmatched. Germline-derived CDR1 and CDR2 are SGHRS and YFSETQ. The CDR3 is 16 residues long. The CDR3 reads CASSLPGLASGNEQFF. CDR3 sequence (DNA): TGCGCCAGCAGCTTGCCGGGACTAGCTTCCGGCAATGAGCAGTTCTTC.

The CDR3 sequence: CAWSVGGNNEQFF. The DNA for the CDR3 is TGTGCCTGGAGTGTAGGAGGTAACAATGAGCAGTTCTTC. The chain is built from TRBV30 and TRBJ2-1; D perhaps matches TRBD2 (5 bases). CDR1 and CDR2 (germline): GTSNPN, SVGIG (reference sequence). This CDR3 has 13 amino acids. Trimming removed 0 bases from V and 5 bases from J, with 8 bases in between.

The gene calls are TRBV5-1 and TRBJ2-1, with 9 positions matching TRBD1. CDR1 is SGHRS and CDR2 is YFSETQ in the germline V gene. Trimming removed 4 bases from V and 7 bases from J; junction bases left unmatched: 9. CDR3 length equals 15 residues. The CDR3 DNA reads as TGCGCCAGCAGCCCCCGAGGGACAGGGAGAAATGAGCAGTTCTTC. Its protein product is CASSPRGTGRNEQFF.

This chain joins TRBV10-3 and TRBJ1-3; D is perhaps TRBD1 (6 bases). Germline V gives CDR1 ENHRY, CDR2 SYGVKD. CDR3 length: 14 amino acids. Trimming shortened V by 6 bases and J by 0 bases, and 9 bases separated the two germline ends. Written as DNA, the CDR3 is TGTGCCATCAGGGGGGACATCTCTGGAAACACCATATATTTT. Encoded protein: CAIRGDISGNTIYF.

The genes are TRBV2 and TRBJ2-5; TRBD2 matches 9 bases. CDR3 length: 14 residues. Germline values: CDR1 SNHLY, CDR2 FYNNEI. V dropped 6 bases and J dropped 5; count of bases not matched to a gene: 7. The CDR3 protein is CASSTAGGHETQYF. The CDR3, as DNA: TGTGCCAGCAGCACGGCGGGGGGGCATGAGACCCAGTACTTC.

The CDR3 DNA follows: TGTGCCAGCAGTTACGCGACCGGCAGGGGGCGATCACCCCTCCACTTT. Translated: CASSYATGRGRSPLHF. V gene TRBV6-5 combines with J gene TRBJ1-6, with 8 bases lining up with TRBD1. The CDR3 covers 16 residues. J gave up 10 bases and V 2 bases, and 10 bases lay outside the gene matches. Germline V gene sequence: CDR1 MNHEY, CDR2 SVGAGI.

The CDR3, as DNA: TGTGCCAGCAGCTTGGGTATAGGGGCGATATCCTACGAGCAGTACTTC. Encoded protein: CASSLGIGAISYEQYF. The chain uses TRBV7-8 and TRBJ2-7, with D tentatively TRBD1 (5 bases). Germline CDR1 and CDR2: SGHVS and FQNEAQ. The CDR3 consists of 16 residues. Trimming stripped 3 bases from V and 1 base from J, with 16 bases between.